This TCR beta chain originates from a study of radiotherapy plus CTLA-4 blockade in lung cancer. Study results and caveats: Tumor-derived TCR clones expanded in blood after radiotherapy plus ipilimumab.

Patients had chemo-refractory metastatic non-small-cell lung cancer and received focal radiation plus CTLA-4 blockade that used ipilimumab. Note on this clone: Antigen specificity is unknown.

Clones were read by immunoSEQ multiplex PCR, and TCRdb kept only the in-frame ones, dropping some. The data contain about 80,000 clones, around 87% of them singletons. Germline V lookup: CDR1 MNHEY, CDR2 SVGAGI. This CDR3 comprises 14 residues. V dropped 6 bases and J dropped 4 bases, with 13 bases sitting between them. This TCR was recovered from a human donor with non-small cell lung cancer who had a partial response to radiotherapy plus ipilimumab. The specimen was peripheral blood, collected from a patient treated with radiotherapy plus ipilimumab. The chain joins TRBV6-5 to TRBJ2-1; D ambiguous. CDR3 sequence: CASSQADSYNEQFF. The CDR3 DNA sequence: TGTGCCAGCAGCCAAGCCGATTCATACAATGAGCAGTTCTTC.